This T cell receptor beta chain came from a study of T cells after yellow fever vaccination. Study conclusions and caveats: The secondary T-cell response peaked on day 5, not day 15, but was weaker. The CD4 compartment and the CD8 compartment contained a small share of clonotypes in common.

As to this clonotype: Its antigen is as yet unknown.

Trimming pared 2 bases from V and 6 bases from J, leaving 11 bases between. The CDR3 length is 13 residues. Via MiXCR, TCRdb re-called the 5' RACE reads, giving one row per CDR3 protein. The sample has about 260,000 distinct CDR3 sequences; about 5.2% are singletons. This chain links TRBV12-3 or TRBV12-4 with TRBJ2-7; D remains ambiguous. This sequence originates from a man between 18 and 29 years old who received the YFV17D yellow fever vaccine. The sequenced sample was CD4+ T cells sorted from PBMCs, obtained on the day of the yellow fever booster vaccination. The CDR3 reads CASSLSRVAEQYF. In nucleotides, the CDR3 is TGTGCCAGCAGTTTAAGTCGTGTCGCCGAGCAGTACTTC.